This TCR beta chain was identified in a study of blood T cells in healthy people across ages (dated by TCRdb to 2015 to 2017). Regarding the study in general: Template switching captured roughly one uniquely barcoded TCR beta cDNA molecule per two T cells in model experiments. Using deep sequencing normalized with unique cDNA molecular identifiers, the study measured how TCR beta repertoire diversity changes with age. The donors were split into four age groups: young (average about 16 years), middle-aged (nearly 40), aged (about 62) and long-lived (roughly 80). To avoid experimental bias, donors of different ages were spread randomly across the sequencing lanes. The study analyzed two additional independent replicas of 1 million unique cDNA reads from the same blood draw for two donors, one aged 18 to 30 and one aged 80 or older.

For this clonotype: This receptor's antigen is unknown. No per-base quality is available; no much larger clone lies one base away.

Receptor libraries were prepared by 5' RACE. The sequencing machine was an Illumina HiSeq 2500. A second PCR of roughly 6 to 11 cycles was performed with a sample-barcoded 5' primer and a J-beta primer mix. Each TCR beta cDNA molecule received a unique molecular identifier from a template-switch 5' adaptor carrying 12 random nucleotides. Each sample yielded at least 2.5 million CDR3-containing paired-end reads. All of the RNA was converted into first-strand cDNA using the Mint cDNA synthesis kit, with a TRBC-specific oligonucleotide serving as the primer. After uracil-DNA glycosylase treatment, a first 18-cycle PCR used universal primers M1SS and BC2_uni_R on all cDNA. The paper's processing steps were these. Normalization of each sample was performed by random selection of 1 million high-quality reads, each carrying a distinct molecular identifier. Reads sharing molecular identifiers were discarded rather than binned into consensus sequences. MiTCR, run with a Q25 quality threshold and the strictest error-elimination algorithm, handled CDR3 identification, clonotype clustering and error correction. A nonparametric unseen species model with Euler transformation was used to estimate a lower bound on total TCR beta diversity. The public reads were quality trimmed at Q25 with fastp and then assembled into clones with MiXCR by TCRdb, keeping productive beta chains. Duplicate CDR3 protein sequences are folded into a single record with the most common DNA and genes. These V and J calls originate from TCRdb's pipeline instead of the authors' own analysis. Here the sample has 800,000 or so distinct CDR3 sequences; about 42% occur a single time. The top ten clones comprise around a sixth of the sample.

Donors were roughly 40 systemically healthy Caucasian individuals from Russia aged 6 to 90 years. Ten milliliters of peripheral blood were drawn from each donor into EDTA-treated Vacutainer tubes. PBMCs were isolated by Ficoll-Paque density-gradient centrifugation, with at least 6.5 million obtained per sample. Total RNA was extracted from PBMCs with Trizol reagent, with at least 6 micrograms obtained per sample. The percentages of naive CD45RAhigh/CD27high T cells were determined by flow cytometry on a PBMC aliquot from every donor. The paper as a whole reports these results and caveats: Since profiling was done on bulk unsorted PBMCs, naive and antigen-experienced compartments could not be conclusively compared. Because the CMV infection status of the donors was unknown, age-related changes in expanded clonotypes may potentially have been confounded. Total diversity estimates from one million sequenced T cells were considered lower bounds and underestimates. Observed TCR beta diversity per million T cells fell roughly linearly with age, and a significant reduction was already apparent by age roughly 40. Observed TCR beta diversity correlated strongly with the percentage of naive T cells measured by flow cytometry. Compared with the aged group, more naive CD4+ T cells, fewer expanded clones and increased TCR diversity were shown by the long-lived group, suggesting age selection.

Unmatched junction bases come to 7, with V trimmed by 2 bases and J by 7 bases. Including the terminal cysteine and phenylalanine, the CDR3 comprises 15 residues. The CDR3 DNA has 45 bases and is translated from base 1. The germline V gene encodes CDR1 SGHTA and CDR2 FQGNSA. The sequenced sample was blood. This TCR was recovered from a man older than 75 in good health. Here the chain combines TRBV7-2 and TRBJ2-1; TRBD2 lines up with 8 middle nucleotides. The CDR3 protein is CASSLRGLVSNEQFF. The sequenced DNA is TGTGCCAGCAGCTTACGGGGACTAGTCAGTAATGAGCAGTTCTTC.